Detailed here is one TCR beta chain. The antigen it binds to is not known. No much larger clone is present one base from it, and per-base qualities are unavailable. This specimen belongs to a study of blood T cell repertoires in COVID-19 (TCRdb year 2020). Study-level background: Samples from collaborators originated in the United States, Italy and Spain and spanned both the acute and convalescent phases of COVID-19. The prospective study material was composed of cDNA or gDNA derived from T cells, B-cell-depleted T cells, or PBMCs. The samples were drawn from two sources: the first 160 participants of the ongoing ImmuneRACE study, and approximately 1,300 subjects contributed by 6 global collaborators. The sample metadata nearly always contained a de-identified subject ID, COVID-19 status, age in years and sex. The dataset comprised deeply sampled blood TCRbeta repertoires from subjects exposed to, actively infected with, or recovered from COVID-19. The repertoires were released in a freely available public database intended as a resource for research on the immune response to SARS-CoV-2. Where available, HLA class I and class II types were obtained from metadata supplied by the sample provider rather than from assay-based typing.

TCRbeta CDR3 regions were amplified from genomic DNA using the immunoSEQ Assay, a bias-controlled multiplex PCR. Regarding the original processing steps: The number of nucleated cells in each sample was estimated from the amplification of reference gene primers within the assay. Sequence reads were collapsed and filtered to measure the absolute abundance of every unique TCRbeta CDR3 rearrangement. For each sample, productive Simpson clonality was calculated as the square root of Simpson's diversity index over productive rearrangements. TCRdb re-hosts the immuneACCESS table, in-frame sequences only. Its copies lack some clones; in the studies checked, an unresolved V gene accounts for under half of them, and the cause for the rest is not known. D and trimming come from the DNA, and the V and J calls and clone size come from that table. Present in this sample are 150,000 to 160,000 clones, around 84% of which were seen just once. 1.5% to 2% of the sample rests with the top ten.

What the authors observed across the whole study: Clinical and demographic metadata were provided uncurated, with the amount varying by source and participant.

The collaborating institutions used their own protocols to collect whole blood in K2EDTA tubes. Collaborator samples were shipped for TCRbeta analysis as frozen whole blood, isolated PBMCs, or DNA extracted from either sample type. Sequencing input: peripheral blood. The clonotype originates from a man older than 75 with acute or convalescent COVID-19.

The sequenced DNA: TGTGCCAGTAGTATCGAGGGAATTGGCAATCAGCCCCAGCATTTT. Translated, this is CASSIEGIGNQPQHF. This chain is built from TRBV19 and TRBJ1-5; the D segment cannot be called with confidence. Via the germline V gene (reference sequence), CDR1 is LNHDA and CDR2 SQIVND. Trimming removed 3 bases from V and 2 bases from J, leaving 11 bases between the germline ends. Counted from cysteine to phenylalanine, this CDR3 has 15 amino acids. The entry retains the CDR3 DNA only, 45 bases that are in frame from base 1.